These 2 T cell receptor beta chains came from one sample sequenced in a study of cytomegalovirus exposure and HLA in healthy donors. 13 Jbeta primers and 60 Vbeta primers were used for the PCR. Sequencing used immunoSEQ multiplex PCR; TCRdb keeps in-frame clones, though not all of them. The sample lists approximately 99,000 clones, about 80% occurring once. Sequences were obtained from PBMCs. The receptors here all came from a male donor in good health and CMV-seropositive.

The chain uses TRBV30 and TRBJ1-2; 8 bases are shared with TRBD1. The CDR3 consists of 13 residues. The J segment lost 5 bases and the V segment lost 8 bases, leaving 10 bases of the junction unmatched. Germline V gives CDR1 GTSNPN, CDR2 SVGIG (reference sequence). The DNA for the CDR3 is TGTGCCAGTTTTTGGACAGGGAATTATGGCTACACCTTC. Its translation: CASFWTGNYGYTF.

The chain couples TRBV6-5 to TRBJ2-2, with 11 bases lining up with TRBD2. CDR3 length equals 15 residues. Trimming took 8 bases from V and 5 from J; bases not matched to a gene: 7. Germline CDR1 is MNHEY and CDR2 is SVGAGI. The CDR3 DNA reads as TGTGCCAGCGAAACCACTAGCGGGGGAACCGGGGAGCTGTTTTTT. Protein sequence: CASETTSGGTGELFF.